Below, 7 T cell receptor beta chains from the same sample are listed, as sequenced in a study of blood T cell repertoires in COVID-19. Profiled with immunoSEQ multiplex PCR; TCRdb holds only in-frame clones, not every one. This table holds approximately 270,000 clones, approximately 89% found once. Sequenced material: peripheral blood. Receptors were obtained from a man between 35 and 55 years old with active or convalescent COVID-19.

The rearrangement joins TRBV6-5 to TRBJ2-7, with D unclear. Germline-derived CDR1 and CDR2 are MNHEY and SVGAGI. The CDR3 has 14 amino acids. With 9 bases removed from V and 0 bases from J, the gap between germline ends came to 15 bases. The CDR3 region is CASFPRPSSYEQYF. The CDR3 bases are TGTGCCAGTTTCCCGAGGCCGAGCTCCTACGAGCAGTACTTC.

This rearrangement joins TRBV27 to TRBJ2-7; TRBD1 aligns across 8 bases. Trimming at V came to 6 bases and at J to 0 bases, leaving 13 bases not matched to a gene. Germline CDR1 and CDR2: MNHEY and SMNVEV (reference sequence). CDR3 length: 17 amino acids. CDR3 sequence (DNA): TGTGCCAGCAGCATGGGACAGGTGGGGTTTAGCTCCTACGAGCAGTACTTC. Translated: CASSMGQVGFSSYEQYF.

The chain couples TRBV30 to TRBJ2-7; 8 positions agree with TRBD1. Germline-derived CDR1 and CDR2 are GTSNPN and SVGIG (reference sequence). With 0 bases clipped from V and 5 bases from J, the junction kept 0 bases outside the gene matches. CDR3 length: 12 amino acids. The CDR3 DNA follows: TGTGCCTGGAGTGTACAGGGGGACGAGCAGTACTTC. It is translated as CAWSVQGDEQYF.

The J gene is TRBJ2-5, the V gene TRBV10-1, with TRBD1 matching 8 bases. The trim removed 3 bases at V and 1 base at J, leaving 7 bases unmatched. The germline V gene encodes CDR1 WNHNN and CDR2 SYGVQD (reference sequence). The CDR3 runs to 16 residues. In DNA form, the CDR3 reads TGCGCCAGCAGTGAAGGACAGGGAAGACTCCAAGAGACCCAGTACTTC. Residues: CASSEGQGRLQETQYF.

The chain recombines TRBV10-1 with TRBJ1-6; D is undetermined. The germline V gene has CDR1 WNHNN and CDR2 SYGVQD (reference sequence). With 4 bases removed from V and 9 bases from J, the gap between germline ends came to 10 bases. CDR3 size: 13 residues. The CDR3: CASSGEIPSPLHF. The CDR3 region has the DNA TGCGCCAGCAGTGGAGAGATTCCTTCACCCCTCCACTTT.

V usage is TRBV10-3 and J usage is TRBJ2-7, with 9 bases identical to TRBD1. V shed 2 bases and J 2 bases; nucleotides not matched to a gene: 10. Germline assignment: CDR1 ENHRY and CDR2 SYGVKD. The CDR3 has 17 amino acids. CDR3 sequence reads: CAISEGAGTGLPYEQYF. The CDR3 DNA reads as TGTGCCATCAGTGAGGGGGCCGGGACAGGGCTCCCCTACGAGCAGTACTTC.

The chain uses TRBV4-1 and TRBJ1-1; the D is unclear. The V gene's germline CDR1 is MGHRA and CDR2 YSYEKL. V shed 1 base and J shed 5 bases, with 14 bases lying between them. CDR3 length equals 15 residues. This CDR3 is CASSQVGVAGTEAFF. CDR3 nucleotide sequence: TGCGCCAGCAGCCAAGTAGGCGTTGCGGGGACTGAAGCTTTCTTT.